The rows below give T cell receptor beta chains drawn from one sample of a study of CD8+CD57+ T cells in acquired aplastic anemia. One entry per CDR3 protein, called by TCRdb with MiXCR from the reads. The sample includes about 150,000 distinct CDR3 sequences, roughly two fifths of them seen just once. Material for sequencing was sorted CD4+, CD8+, or CD8+CD57+ T cells (not recorded which) from PBMCs. All receptors come from a human donor in good health, serving as a control. CDR3s include the opening cysteine and the closing phenylalanine or tryptophan. Fields, in order: CDR3 DNA, CDR3 protein, clone size, D gene, V gene, J gene. A D gene is named only where the DNA matches it firmly. Size is omitted from some rows. Given values are once, few, many or a class for expanded clones.

DNA: TGTGCCAGCAGCCAGACGGTTCCTAACTATGGCTACACCTTC; CDR3: CASSQTVPNYGYTF; size: many; D: NA; V: TRBV12-3/TRBV12-4; J: TRBJ1-2
DNA: TGTGCCAGCAGCCGAGGACTAGGGTGGGACGAGCAGTACTTC; CDR3: CASSRGLGWDEQYF; size: many; D: TRBD2; V: TRBV11-3; J: TRBJ2-7
DNA: TGTGCCAGTAGTACGGGACAGAGGCAAGCTGAAGCTTTCTTT; CDR3: CASSTGQRQAEAFF; size: few; D: TRBD1; V: TRBV19; J: TRBJ1-1
DNA: TGTGCTAGCAGCCCACAGGGATCCTGCGAGCAGTACTTC; CDR3: CASSPQGSCEQYF; size: NA; D: NA; V: TRBV7-7; J: TRBJ2-7
DNA: TGTGCCAGTACGACAGGGAATTCACCCCTCCACTTT; CDR3: CASTTGNSPLHF; size: many; D: TRBD1; V: TRBV2; J: TRBJ1-6
DNA: TGTGCCTGGAGCAACCCGGGAGATAGCAATCAGCCCCAGCATTTT; CDR3: CAWSNPGDSNQPQHF; size: NA; D: NA; V: TRBV30; J: TRBJ1-5
DNA: TGTGCCAGCAGCCAAGATCGACACAATGAGCAGTTCTTC; CDR3: CASSQDRHNEQFF; size: many; D: NA; V: TRBV14; J: TRBJ2-1
DNA: TGTGCCAGCGGCCCAAACTCAAGACCGGGATATGGCTACACCTTC; CDR3: CASGPNSRPGYGYTF; size: few; D: NA; V: TRBV7-8; J: TRBJ1-2
DNA: TGTGCCAGCAAGTGGGGAACCGGGGAGCTGTTTTTT; CDR3: CASKWGTGELFF; size: NA; D: NA; V: TRBV2; J: TRBJ2-2
DNA: TGCAGCGTGACTCGGGGACAGGGGGCTTTGGCTTACGAGCAGTACTTC; CDR3: CSVTRGQGALAYEQYF; size: NA; D: TRBD1; V: TRBV29-1; J: TRBJ2-7
DNA: TGTGCCAGCAGTCACGACAGGGGCTCCTATAATTCACCCCTCCACTTT; CDR3: CASSHDRGSYNSPLHF; size: many; D: TRBD1; V: TRBV2; J: TRBJ1-6
DNA: TGTGCCAGCACCTCGGACAGTCTCTATGGCTACACCTTC; CDR3: CASTSDSLYGYTF; size: many; D: NA; V: TRBV5-4; J: TRBJ1-2
DNA: TGTGCCACCAGCAGACTGCCCAATGAGCAGTTCTTT; CDR3: CATSRLPNEQFF; size: NA; D: NA; V: TRBV15; J: TRBJ2-1
DNA: TGTGCCAGCAGTTTGGACAGGGGGAACAATGAGCAGTTCTTC; CDR3: CASSLDRGNNEQFF; size: many; D: TRBD1; V: TRBV12-3/TRBV12-4; J: TRBJ2-1
DNA: TGTGCCAGCAGTTTAGCGCTCAGGGGATCCACAGATACGCAGTATTTT; CDR3: CASSLALRGSTDTQYF; size: many; D: NA; V: TRBV12-3/TRBV12-4; J: TRBJ2-3
DNA: TGTGCCAGCAGCCAACCGGTAGTACTCTCTGGAAACACCATATATTTT; CDR3: CASSQPVVLSGNTIYF; size: NA; D: NA; V: TRBV3-1; J: TRBJ1-3
DNA: TGTGCCAGCAGTTTGTTTCACGGTATAAATGAAAAACTGTTTTTT; CDR3: CASSLFHGINEKLFF; size: many; D: NA; V: TRBV2; J: TRBJ1-4